These 29 T cell receptor beta chains came from one sample sequenced in a study of graft-versus-host responses after intestinal transplantation (dated by TCRdb to 2020 to 2023). Taken with the paper, the label for time point translates to: cells obtained before transplantation from donor or recipient. No antigen has been identified for these receptors. Receptors were amplified or captured by the immunoSEQ multiplex PCR assay. This is the immuneACCESS table as TCRdb keeps it, with only in-frame sequences that have V and J called. A part of the clones is gone; compared with another copy, unresolved V genes explain less than half, and the rest is unexplained. This sample comprises about 120,000 clones, roughly 95% of them detected only once. Under 3.5% of the sample lies in the top ten. The sample here was unstimulated CD8+ T cells sorted from spleen or lymph node cells, taken before intestinal transplant. These receptor sequences come from a human donor who received an intestinal transplant.

Turning to this clone: At one end, the junction sequence differs from germline, possibly due to a read error. The chain is built from TRBV7-7 and TRBJ2-1; tentatively, D is TRBD2 (6 bases). The germline CDR1 and CDR2 sequences are SSHAT and FNYEAQ (reference sequence). This CDR3 has 14 amino acids. CDR3 region: CASSTRDSDNEQFF. The CDR3 DNA reads TGTGCTAGCAGCACGCGGGACTCCGACAATGAGCAGTTCTTC.

The V call is TRBV15, the J call TRBJ2-5, with D possibly being TRBD2 (6 bases). Per the germline V gene, CDR1 is LNHNV and CDR2 is YYDKDF (reference sequence). The V end was cut by 2 bases, the J end by 2 bases, with 9 bases between. The CDR3 sequence is 14 residues long. In DNA form, the CDR3 reads TGTGCCACCAGCAGACAGGGAGGTCAAGAGACCCAGTACTTC. It yields the protein CATSRQGGQETQYF.

The chain is built from TRBV18 and TRBJ2-7, with 14 bases matching TRBD2. The V segment lost 1 base and the J segment 2 bases; nucleotides outside the gene matches: 13. The CDR3 loop spans 20 amino acids. Germline V gene lookup returns CDR1 KGHSH and CDR2 LQKENI. In DNA form, the CDR3 reads TGTGCCAGCTCACCACGATTTCCGGGACTAGCGGGAGAAACGACCTACGAGCAGTACTTC. The encoded protein is CASSPRFPGLAGETTYEQYF. Full variable domain (remainder filled in from reference TRBV18 and TRBJ2-7): NAGVMQNPRHLVRRRGQEARLRCSPMKGHSHVYWYRQLPEEGLKFMVYLQKENIIDESGMPKERFSAEFPKEGPSILRIQQVVRGDSAAYFCASSPRFPGLAGETTYEQYFGPGTRLTVT.

This rearrangement joins TRBV19 to TRBJ2-5; D perhaps matches TRBD2 (6 bases). Judging by the DNA end, TRBJ2-7 fits better; the J call may be wrong. CDR3 length: 15 amino acids. Per the germline V gene, CDR1 is LNHDA and CDR2 is SQIVND (reference sequence). As DNA, the CDR3 is TGTGCCAGTAGTATCATGGGGGAGGCGTACTACGAGCAGTACTTC. This codes for CASSIMGEAYYEQYF.

The gene calls are TRBV28 and TRBJ1-3; no clear D gene. V was trimmed by 3 bases and J by 2 bases, leaving 8 bases between them. Germline V gene lookup returns CDR1 MDHEN and CDR2 SYDVKM. There are 14 residues in the CDR3. CDR3 in amino acids: CASSLGGPGNTIYF. The CDR3 coding sequence is TGTGCCAGCAGTTTGGGTGGGCCTGGAAACACCATATATTTT.

The chain carries TRBV7-8 and TRBJ2-7; TRBD1 aligns across 7 bases. After removal of 6 bases from V and 2 bases from J, the junction contained 7 bases not matched to a gene. CDR1 SGHVS and CDR2 FQNEAQ come from the germline V gene. This CDR3 has 14 amino acids. The CDR3 protein is CASSLTGTAYEQYF. CDR3 nucleotides: TGTGCCAGCAGTCTGACAGGGACCGCCTACGAGCAGTACTTC.

V usage is TRBV6-5 and J usage is TRBJ1-5; weak D call: TRBD1 (5 bases). Trimming took off 0 bases at V and 2 bases at J, with 8 bases between the two ends. Germline-derived CDR1 and CDR2 are MNHEY and SVGAGI. The CDR3 length is 15 residues. This CDR3 reads CASSYSRGGNQPQHF. The DNA for the CDR3 is TGTGCCAGCAGTTACTCAAGGGGTGGCAATCAGCCCCAGCATTTT.

In DNA, the CDR3 is TGTGCCAGCAGCCGAACAGGACAGGGTCATAATTCACCCCTCCACTTT. Protein sequence: CASSRTGQGHNSPLHF. V gene TRBV13 combines with J gene TRBJ1-6, with 8 bases fitting TRBD1. Germline CDR1 PRHDT, CDR2 FYEKMQ (reference sequence). The V gene end was trimmed by 5 bases and the J gene end by 5 bases; junction bases not matched to a gene: 8. This CDR3 is 16 amino acids long.

As to this clone: Other nucleotide sequences in the sample specify the same CDR3. The rearrangement joins TRBV19 to TRBJ2-7, with 10 bases that match TRBD1. The CDR3 totals 15 residues. The junction had 4 bases not matched to a gene; V was cut back by 2 bases and J by 3 bases. Germline lookup yields CDR1 LNHDA and CDR2 SQIVND (reference sequence). In DNA, the CDR3 is TGTGCCAGTAGTATAACAGGGACAGGGGTCTACGAGCAGTACTTC. It encodes CASSITGTGVYEQYF.

This chain connects TRBV28 to TRBJ2-2; TRBD2 is a possible D gene (5 bases). Per the germline V gene, CDR1 is MDHEN and CDR2 is SYDVKM. With 6 bases removed from V and 3 bases from J, the gap between germline ends came to 11 bases. This CDR3 region has 14 residues. The DNA of the CDR3 is TGTGCCAGCAGGTACGCGGAGGACACCGGGGAGCTGTTTTTT. Amino acids: CASRYAEDTGELFF. The full variable domain, in which reference TRBV28 and TRBJ2-2 provide the parts outside the CDR3, is DVKVTQSSRYLVKRTGEKVFLECVQDMDHENMFWYRQDPGLGLRLIYFSYDVKMKEKGDIPEGYSVSREKKERFSLILESASTNQTSMYLCASRYAEDTGELFFGEGSRLTVL.

This clone was observed once. The rearrangement links TRBV7-9 to TRBJ1-1; D not resolved. CDR1 is SEHNR, CDR2 FQNEAQ, per germline (reference sequence). V gave up 5 bases and J gave up 1 base, with 11 bases separating them. This CDR3 contains 14 residues. CDR3 residues: CASSPSVGNTEAFF. CDR3 bases: TGTGCCAGCAGCCCGTCAGTTGGGAACACTGAAGCTTTCTTT. The variable domain in full, with the rest retrieved from reference TRBV7-9 and TRBJ1-1, is DTGVSQNPRHKITKRGQNVTFRCDPISEHNRLYWYRQTLGQGPEFLTYFQNEAQLEKSRLLSDRFSAERPKGSFSTLEIQRTEQGDSAMYLCASSPSVGNTEAFFGQGTRLTVV.

V gene TRBV4-3 combines with J gene TRBJ2-1, with 10 nucleotides matching TRBD2. The CDR3 length is 17 residues. Germline values: CDR1 LGHNA, CDR2 YSLEER. V lost 0 bases, J lost 5 bases, and 7 bases stayed unmatched. CDR3 loop: CASSQDGLAGENNEQFF. CDR3 bases: TGCGCCAGCAGCCAAGATGGGCTAGCGGGAGAAAACAATGAGCAGTTCTTC.

The chain joins TRBV28 to TRBJ2-5; tentatively, D is TRBD2 (5 bases). This CDR3 is built from 14 residues. Germline assignment: CDR1 MDHEN and CDR2 SYDVKM. The germline V and J ends were trimmed by 6 bases and 2 bases, with 13 bases remaining between them. The CDR3 sequence: CASSWSRAQETQYF. In nucleotides, the CDR3 is TGTGCCAGCAGCTGGTCGCGGGCGCAAGAGACCCAGTACTTC.

CDR3 residues: CASSFGTSGLYEQYF. The DNA for the CDR3 is TGTGCCAGCAGCTTCGGGACTAGCGGCCTCTACGAGCAGTACTTC. V is TRBV11-2 and J is TRBJ2-7; 11 bases match TRBD2. Germline assignment: CDR1 SGHAT and CDR2 FQNNGV. CDR3 length equals 15 residues. Unmatched junction bases numbered 4, after V lost 3 bases and J lost 3 bases.

V gene TRBV27 combines with J gene TRBJ2-1; tentatively, D is TRBD2 (6 bases). The CDR3 spans 14 residues. Germline values: CDR1 MNHEY, CDR2 SMNVEV (reference sequence). V lost 2 bases and J lost 4, with 9 bases in between. CDR3 region: CASSLQAGYNEQFF. For the CDR3, the DNA is TGTGCCAGCAGTTTACAAGCGGGTTACAATGAGCAGTTCTTC.

This rearrangement joins TRBV15 to TRBJ1-5; D remains unclear. Trimming removed 0 bases from V and 0 bases from J, with 12 bases in between. Germline V gene lookup returns CDR1 LNHNV and CDR2 YYDKDF (reference sequence). The CDR3 loop spans 17 amino acids. Here the CDR3 reads CATSRDRVSGSNQPQHF. The CDR3 bases are TGTGCCACCAGCAGAGATCGGGTTTCGGGTAGCAATCAGCCCCAGCATTTT.

J is TRBJ2-3 and V is TRBV5-1; 11 bases match TRBD2. With 3 bases clipped from V and 7 bases from J, the junction kept 4 bases outside the gene matches. Germline assignment: CDR1 SGHRS and CDR2 YFSETQ. This CDR3 has 14 amino acids. The CDR3 reads CASSWGLAVHTQYF. The CDR3 bases are TGCGCCAGCAGCTGGGGACTAGCGGTCCATACGCAGTATTTT.

This clone was seen just once. V and J are TRBV5-1 and TRBJ2-5, with 8 bases fitting TRBD1. The DNA end lines up better with TRBJ2-7; the J call may be wrong. This CDR3 is 15 amino acids long. Germline V gene sequence: CDR1 SGHRS, CDR2 YFSETQ. Here the CDR3 DNA reads TGCGCCAGCAGCCTGGACAGGGTGAGGTCCTACGAGCAGTACTTC. Residues: CASSLDRVRSYEQYF.

The CDR3 loop is CASSLGGRSSYEQYF. CDR3 nucleotides: TGTGCCAGCAGCCTTGGAGGGAGGTCCTCCTACGAGCAGTACTTC. The chain recombines TRBV9 with TRBJ2-7, with D perhaps matching TRBD2 (6 bases). Germline V gives CDR1 SGDLS, CDR2 YYNGEE. The ends were cut back, 4 bases at V and 0 bases at J, with 14 bases in the middle. There are 15 residues in the CDR3.

As concerns this clone: An end of the junction differs from the germline gene, which may be a read error. V usage is TRBV18 and J usage is TRBJ2-3; D is ambiguous. The germline CDR1 and CDR2 sequences are KGHSH and LQKENI. This CDR3 region has 13 residues. This chain's CDR3 is CASSPPREPPEGF. DNA of the CDR3: TGTGCCAGCTCACCACCGCGAGAGCCTCCCGAAGGTTTT. The entire variable domain, with the rest obtained from reference TRBV18 and TRBJ2-3, is as follows: NAGVMQNPRHLVRRRGQEARLRCSPMKGHSHVYWYRQLPEEGLKFMVYLQKENIIDESGMPKERFSAEFPKEGPSILRIQQVVRGDSAAYFCASSPPREPPEGFGPGTRLTVL.

This clone was observed a handful of times. J is TRBJ2-7 and V is TRBV9, with 8 bases fitting TRBD1. The CDR3 has 16 amino acids. Germline V lookup: CDR1 SGDLS, CDR2 YYNGEE. V shed 3 bases and J 2 bases; nucleotides not matched to a gene: 10. Here the CDR3 DNA reads TGTGCCAGCAGCGGCGGTCTGGGCAGGGGGCCCTACGAGCAGTACTTC. Protein product: CASSGGLGRGPYEQYF.

The gene calls are TRBV5-6 and TRBJ2-5; 8 nucleotides agree with TRBD2. This CDR3 comprises 15 residues. V dropped 6 bases and J dropped 1; count of bases not matched to a gene: 8. Germline CDR1 is SGHDT and CDR2 is YYEEEE. CDR3 residues: CASTPSREGQETQYF. The CDR3 DNA sequence: TGTGCCAGCACTCCTTCCCGGGAGGGCCAAGAGACCCAGTACTTC.

This chain uses TRBV9 with TRBJ2-7; 7 bases agree with TRBD1. V lost 3 bases, J lost 9 bases, and 0 bases stayed unmatched. CDR1 SGDLS and CDR2 YYNGEE come from the germline V gene. The CDR3 sequence is 10 residues long. The CDR3 DNA sequence: TGTGCCAGCAGCGGGGACAGGCAGTACTTC. Translation: CASSGDRQYF.

The chain recombines TRBV15 with TRBJ2-3; D remains ambiguous. This CDR3 is 11 amino acids long. Germline V CDR1 and CDR2: LNHNV, YYDKDF (reference sequence). Trimming shortened V by 3 bases and J by 6 bases, and 4 bases separated the two germline ends. The CDR3 sequence is CATSSMDTQYF. The CDR3 DNA follows: TGTGCCACCAGCAGTATGGATACGCAGTATTTT. The whole variable domain, filled in from reference TRBV15 and TRBJ2-3, reads DAMVIQNPRYQVTQFGKPVTLSCSQTLNHNVMYWYQQKSSQAPKLLFHYYDKDFNNEADTPDNFQSRRPNTSFCFLDIRSPGLGDTAMYLCATSSMDTQYFGPGTRLTVL.

This clone appeared a single time. The chain is built from TRBV28 and TRBJ2-7, with D maybe TRBD2 (7 bases). The V and J ends lost 7 bases and 4 bases respectively, with 17 bases between them. CDR1 is MDHEN and CDR2 is SYDVKM in the germline V gene. The CDR3 is 14 residues long. The CDR3: CASTTRGGAYEQYF. The CDR3 coding sequence is TGTGCCAGCACTACTAGGGGGGGCGCGTACGAGCAGTACTTC.

V is TRBV28 and J is TRBJ1-5, with 9 bases identical to TRBD1. The CDR3 has 16 residues. Trimming at V came to 5 bases and at J to 6 bases, leaving 11 bases not matched to a gene. CDR1 MDHEN and CDR2 SYDVKM come from the germline V gene. The CDR3 loop reads CASSPAPPGQGQPQHF. In DNA, the CDR3 is TGTGCCAGCAGTCCCGCTCCCCCGGGACAGGGTCAGCCCCAGCATTTT.

The chain joins TRBV6-1 to TRBJ1-1; D is possibly TRBD1 (6 bases). Germline V gives CDR1 MNHNS, CDR2 SASEGT. The CDR3 totals 12 residues. V was cut by 6 bases and J by 6 bases, with 11 bases left in between. The CDR3 DNA is TGTGCCAGCAGGAACAGGGAAGCTGAAGCTTTCTTT. This codes for CASRNREAEAFF.

This sequence joins TRBV4-3 and TRBJ2-6; D gene uncertain. V shed 3 bases and J shed 1 base, with 7 bases lying between them. Looked up from germline, CDR1 is LGHNA and CDR2 is YSLEER. This CDR3 is 15 amino acids long. CDR3 nucleotides: TGCGCCAGCAGCCACAAATGGTCTGGGGCCAACGTCCTGACTTTC. This encodes CASSHKWSGANVLTF.

The J gene is TRBJ2-7, the V gene TRBV6-5; tentatively, D is TRBD1 (5 bases). CDR3 length: 15 residues. Trimming stripped 1 base from V and 7 bases from J, with 17 bases between. Germline V gene lookup returns CDR1 MNHEY and CDR2 SVGAGI. The DNA for the CDR3 is TGTGCCAGCAGTTACTTCCGGACACTTTCGAGGGAGCAGTACTTC. Protein sequence: CASSYFRTLSREQYF.